This T cell receptor (beta chain) originates from a study of STAT5B mutations in CD4+ large granular lymphocyte leukemia. Study-wide findings and caveats: 8/27 top patient clones versus 2/35 control clones were TRBV06-family. CD4-sorted patient repertoires seemed more clonal than healthy CD4+ repertoires.

Remarks on this clone: Its antigen is unidentified.

Some clones are missing from TCRdb's copy, which holds only in-frame ones; the method was immunoSEQ multiplex PCR. This sample has tens of thousands of clones, with approximately 72% found just once. Germline V gene lookup returns CDR1 SGHDT and CDR2 YYEEEE. There are 11 residues in the CDR3. V was clipped by 0 bases and J by 8 bases, with 5 bases between them. The receptor was derived from a human donor in good health. Sequencing was done on a sample of CD4+ T cells from blood buffy coats. The V and J genes are TRBV5-6 and TRBJ1-2, with unresolved D. In DNA form, the CDR3 reads TGTGCCAGCAGCTTGGAAGAGGGCTACACCTTC. It translates to CASSLEEGYTF.